Listed here are 20 T cell receptor beta chains from one sample, sequenced in a study of blood T cell repertoires in COVID-19. Produced via immunoSEQ multiplex PCR; TCRdb's table is partial and in-frame only. The data contain about 130,000 clones, approximately 74% of them seen just once; the ten biggest clones take up roughly 5.5%. Source material: peripheral blood. Receptor source: a man aged 55-75 years with acute or convalescent COVID-19.

This chain joins TRBV4-1 and TRBJ1-4; D might be TRBD1 (6 bases). Germline CDR1 and CDR2: MGHRA and YSYEKL. Trimming pared 2 bases from V and 7 bases from J, leaving 20 bases between. The CDR3 is 17 amino acids. In DNA form, the CDR3 reads TGCGCCAGCAGCCAACCCCCACGGGGGGGGCGCGGTGAAAAACTGTTTTTT. Its translation is CASSQPPRGGRGEKLFF.

V gene TRBV19 combines with J gene TRBJ1-1; 12 nucleotides agree with TRBD1. The germline V gene encodes CDR1 LNHDA and CDR2 SQIVND (reference sequence). V lost 3 bases, J lost 5 bases, and 7 bases stayed unmatched. CDR3 size: 16 residues. For the CDR3, the DNA is TGTGCCAGTAGTATCCCCGGGACAGGGGGCTGGACTGAAGCTTTCTTT. This translates into CASSIPGTGGWTEAFF. Full variable domain (remainder filled in from reference TRBV19 and TRBJ1-1): DGGITQSPKYLFRKEGQNVTLSCEQNLNHDAMYWYRQDPGQGLRLIYYSQIVNDFQKGDIAEGYSVSREKKESFPLTVTSAQKNPTAFYLCASSIPGTGGWTEAFFGQGTRLTVV.

A note on this clone: The same CDR3 also results from other DNA sequences found in this sample. The chain recombines TRBV18 with TRBJ1-5; D might be TRBD1 (6 bases). Germline lookup yields CDR1 KGHSH and CDR2 LQKENI. V was cut by 2 bases and J by 4 bases, with 6 bases left in between. This CDR3 spans 13 amino acids. This CDR3 reads CASSPTGNQPQHF. DNA of the CDR3: TGTGCCAGCTCACCAACAGGGAATCAGCCCCAGCATTTT. Variable domain in full (rest from reference TRBV18 and TRBJ1-5): NAGVMQNPRHLVRRRGQEARLRCSPMKGHSHVYWYRQLPEEGLKFMVYLQKENIIDESGMPKERFSAEFPKEGPSILRIQQVVRGDSAAYFCASSPTGNQPQHFGDGTRLSIL.

V gene TRBV10-1 combines with J gene TRBJ1-5; 9 bases agree with TRBD1. The CDR3 covers 16 residues. The V segment lost 4 bases and the J segment 5 bases; nucleotides outside the gene matches: 9. Germline V gene lookup returns CDR1 WNHNN and CDR2 SYGVQD (reference sequence). CDR3 in DNA: TGCGCCAGCAGTGGGACAGGGGCACCGATTTATCAGCCCCAGCATTTT. It codes for CASSGTGAPIYQPQHF.

This chain links TRBV24-1 with TRBJ1-4; 8 nucleotides align to TRBD1. Germline CDR1 is KGHDR and CDR2 is SFDVKD. V lost 4 bases to trimming and J lost 5 bases; unmatched junction nucleotides: 8. The CDR3 has 16 amino acids. This CDR3 is CATSDGRQGMNEKLFF. As DNA, the CDR3 is TGTGCCACCAGTGACGGACGACAGGGGATGAATGAAAAACTGTTTTTT.

The V gene is TRBV21-1, the J gene TRBJ2-7; the listed D gene, TRBD2, was not tested against the DNA. TRBV21-1 is deemed a pseudogene. The CDR3 sequence is 12 residues long. The CDR3 reads CASSKFAYEQYF. CDR3 nucleotides: TGTGCCAGCAGCAAATTCGCCTACGAGCAGTACTTC.

The chain has TRBV30 and TRBJ2-5, with D possibly TRBD2 on 6 matching bases. V was cut by 4 bases and J by 5 bases, with 17 bases left in between. The CDR3 contains 14 residues. CDR1 is GTSNPN and CDR2 is SVGIG in the germline V gene (reference sequence). CDR3 region: CAWTPPGAAETQYF. The DNA for the CDR3 is TGTGCCTGGACCCCCCCGGGAGCGGCGGAGACCCAGTACTTC.

This clone was counted a few times. The chain has TRBV2 and TRBJ1-2; TRBD1 agrees at 7 bases. J was trimmed by 6 bases and V by 7 bases; bases with no gene match: 8. This CDR3 is built from 13 residues. Germline-derived CDR1 and CDR2 are SNHLY and FYNNEI. In nucleotides, the CDR3 is TGTGCCAGCACCCTGACAGGGATTAATGGCTACACCTTC. It codes for CASTLTGINGYTF.

This chain links TRBV11-2 with TRBJ2-3; 8 nucleotides match TRBD2. The CDR3 is made up of 14 amino acids. Germline CDR1 SGHAT, CDR2 FQNNGV. Trimming removed 1 base from V and 4 bases from J; junction bases left unmatched: 1. The CDR3 nucleotides are TGTGCCAGCAGCTTAGCGGGAGGGCCAGATACGCAGTATTTT. Translating gives CASSLAGGPDTQYF.

The rearrangement uses TRBV7-9 and TRBJ2-4; a weak D match, TRBD2 (6 bases). V was pared by 5 bases and J by 2 bases, with 10 bases between. Germline CDR1 is SEHNR and CDR2 is FQNEAQ (reference sequence). This CDR3 has 14 residues. This CDR3 reads CASSQSGSKNIQYF. The DNA for the CDR3 is TGTGCCAGCAGCCAGAGCGGGTCCAAAAACATTCAGTACTTC.

The sample holds one count of this clone. V usage is TRBV2 and J usage is TRBJ2-2; D is uncertain. The germline V and J ends were trimmed by 5 bases and 2 bases, with 6 bases remaining between them. This CDR3 has 13 residues. CDR1 and CDR2 (germline): SNHLY, FYNNEI. The CDR3: CASSRGNTGELFF. CDR3 DNA sequence: TGTGCCAGCAGTAGAGGAAACACCGGGGAGCTGTTTTTT.

This clone was detected a few times. This sequence joins TRBV6-4 and TRBJ2-2, with TRBD2 matching over 7 bases. V shed 2 bases and J 3 bases; nucleotides not matched to a gene: 0. Germline V lookup: CDR1 MRHNA, CDR2 SNTAGT. The CDR3 contains 14 residues. Here the CDR3 reads CASSDSGDTGELFF. As DNA, the CDR3 is TGTGCCAGCAGTGACAGCGGGGACACCGGGGAGCTGTTTTTT.

V is TRBV9 and J is TRBJ2-6; no reliable D call. V was trimmed by 0 bases and J by 0 bases, leaving 4 bases between them. The germline CDR1 and CDR2 sequences are SGDLS and YYNGEE. There are 15 residues in the CDR3. CDR3 DNA sequence: TGTGCCAGCAGCGTAGGAGTCTCTGGGGCCAACGTCCTGACTTTC. Translated: CASSVGVSGANVLTF.

This clone was seen only a few times. This chain joins TRBV7-9 and TRBJ1-2, with D hard to call. The V end lost 1 base, the J end lost 1 base, and 16 bases lay between the germline ends. The CDR3 sequence is 17 residues long. Germline V gene data show CDR1 as SEHNR and CDR2 as FQNEAQ (reference sequence). CDR3 sequence reads: CASSLVAGGNGNYGYTF. The CDR3 DNA reads TGTGCCAGCAGCTTAGTCGCAGGTGGTAACGGTAACTATGGCTACACCTTC. Full variable domain (rest looked up from reference TRBV7-9 and TRBJ1-2): DTGVSQNPRHKITKRGQNVTFRCDPISEHNRLYWYRQTLGQGPEFLTYFQNEAQLEKSRLLSDRFSAERPKGSFSTLEIQRTEQGDSAMYLCASSLVAGGNGNYGYTFGSGTRLTVV.

The rearrangement links TRBV5-1 to TRBJ2-5; 9 nucleotides agree with TRBD2. Germline assignment: CDR1 SGHRS and CDR2 YFSETQ. The CDR3 is made up of 15 amino acids. V lost 5 bases to trimming and J lost 1 base; unmatched junction nucleotides: 6. This chain's CDR3 is CASRRASGVQETQYF. The CDR3 bases are TGCGCCAGCAGGAGGGCTAGCGGGGTCCAAGAGACCCAGTACTTC.

The rearrangement links TRBV27 to TRBJ2-7; 7 bases line up with TRBD1. This CDR3 comprises 18 residues. Trimming removed 10 bases from V and 5 bases from J; junction bases left unmatched: 26. Looked up from germline, CDR1 is MNHEY and CDR2 is SMNVEV (reference sequence). CDR3 bases: TGTGCCATACTCAGAAGTCCACAGGGGCCCACTACTATGGACGAGCAGTACTTC. Protein product: CAILRSPQGPTTMDEQYF.

This clone has a count of ten or more. The chain has TRBV7-9 and TRBJ1-5; 8 bases match TRBD1. V gave up 1 base and J gave up 2 bases; unmatched junction bases: 7. This CDR3 region has 17 residues. CDR1 and CDR2 from the germline V gene are SEHNR and FQNEAQ (reference sequence). CDR3 residues: CASSLGPGGRGNQPQHF. DNA of the CDR3: TGTGCCAGCAGCTTAGGCCCAGGGGGCCGTGGCAATCAGCCCCAGCATTTT.

In DNA form, the CDR3 reads TGTGCCAGCAGATACCACAGGTTCTCCTACGAGCAGTACTTC. This gives the protein CASRYHRFSYEQYF. The gene calls are TRBV13 and TRBJ2-7; D is perhaps TRBD1 (5 bases). Germline values: CDR1 PRHDT, CDR2 FYEKMQ (reference sequence). V was clipped by 6 bases and J by 0 bases, with 12 bases between them. There are 14 residues in the CDR3. The variable domain in full, with the rest retrieved from reference TRBV13 and TRBJ2-7, is AAGVIQSPRHLIKEKRETATLKCYPIPRHDTVYWYQQGPGQDPQFLISFYEKMQSDKGSIPDRFSAQQFSDYHSELNMSSLELGDSALYFCASRYHRFSYEQYFGPGTRLTVT.

The chain's CDR3 is CASSPMGTGIEKLFF. The CDR3 DNA reads as TGTGCCAGCAGTCCCATGGGGACAGGGATTGAAAAACTGTTTTTT. The chain combines TRBV5-6 with TRBJ1-4; 9 bases line up with TRBD1. Looked up from germline, CDR1 is SGHDT and CDR2 is YYEEEE. The CDR3 runs 15 residues. V lost 5 bases to trimming and J lost 7 bases; unmatched junction nucleotides: 9. Complete variable domain (other parts from reference TRBV5-6 and TRBJ1-4): DAGVTQSPTHLIKTRGQQVTLRCSPKSGHDTVSWYQQALGQGPQFIFQYYEEEERQRGNFPDRFSGHQFPNYSSELNVNALLLGDSALYLCASSPMGTGIEKLFFGSGTQLSVL.

The chain has TRBV5-1 and TRBJ1-1; no clear D gene. With 3 bases removed from V and 0 bases from J, the gap between germline ends came to 12 bases. CDR1 is SGHRS and CDR2 is YFSETQ in the germline V gene. The CDR3 totals 15 residues. The CDR3 DNA reads TGCGCCAGCAGCTCGGGGAAAGGCATGAACACTGAAGCTTTCTTT. Protein product: CASSSGKGMNTEAFF. Filled out from reference TRBV5-1 and TRBJ1-1, the complete variable domain reads KAGVTQTPRYLIKTRGQQVTLSCSPISGHRSVSWYQQTPGQGLQFLFEYFSETQRNKGNFPGRFSGRQFSNSRSEMNVSTLELGDSALYLCASSSGKGMNTEAFFGQGTRLTVV.